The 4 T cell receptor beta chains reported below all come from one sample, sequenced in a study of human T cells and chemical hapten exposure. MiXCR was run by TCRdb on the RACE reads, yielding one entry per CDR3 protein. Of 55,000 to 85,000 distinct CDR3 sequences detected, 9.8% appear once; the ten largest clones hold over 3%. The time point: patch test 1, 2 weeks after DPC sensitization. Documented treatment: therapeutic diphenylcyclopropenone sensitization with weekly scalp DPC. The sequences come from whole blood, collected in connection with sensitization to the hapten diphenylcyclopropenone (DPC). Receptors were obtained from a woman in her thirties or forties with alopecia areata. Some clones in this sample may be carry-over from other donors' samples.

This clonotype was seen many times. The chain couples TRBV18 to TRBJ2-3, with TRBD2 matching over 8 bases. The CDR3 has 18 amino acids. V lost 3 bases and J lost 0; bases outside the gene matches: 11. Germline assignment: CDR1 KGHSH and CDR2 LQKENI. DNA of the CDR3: TGTGCCAGCTCACCCGGCCTAGCGGGCCCTTCTAGCACAGATACGCAGTATTTT. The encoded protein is CASSPGLAGPSSTDTQYF.

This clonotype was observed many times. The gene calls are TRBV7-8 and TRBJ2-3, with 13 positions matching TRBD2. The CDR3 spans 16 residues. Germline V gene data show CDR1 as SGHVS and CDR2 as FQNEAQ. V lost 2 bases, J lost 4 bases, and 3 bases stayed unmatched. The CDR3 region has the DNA TGTGCCAGCAGCTTAAGGACTAGCGGGGGATCAGATACGCAGTATTTT. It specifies CASSLRTSGGSDTQYF.

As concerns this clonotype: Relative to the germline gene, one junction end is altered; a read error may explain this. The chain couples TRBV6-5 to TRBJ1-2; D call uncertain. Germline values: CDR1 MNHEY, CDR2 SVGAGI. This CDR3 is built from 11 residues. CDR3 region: CSVGQSYGYTF. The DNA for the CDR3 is TGCTCGGTTGGGCAATCCTATGGCTACACCTTC.

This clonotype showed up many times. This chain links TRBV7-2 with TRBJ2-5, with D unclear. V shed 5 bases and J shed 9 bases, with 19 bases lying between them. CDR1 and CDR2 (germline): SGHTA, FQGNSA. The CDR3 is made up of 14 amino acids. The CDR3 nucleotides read TGTGCCAGCAGCCCGGAGCAGGCCCGCCGGGCCCAGTACTTC. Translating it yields CASSPEQARRAQYF. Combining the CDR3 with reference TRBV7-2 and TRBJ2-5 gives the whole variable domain GAGVSQSPSNKVTEKGKDVELRCDPISGHTALYWYRQSLGQGLEFLIYFQGNSAPDKSGLPSDRFSAERTGGSVSTLTIQRTQQEDSAVYLCASSPEQARRAQYFGPGTRLLVL.